This TCR beta chain was recorded in a study of vaccination effects on CD4 cells after COVID-19. Following 10 days of culture, CD4+ T cells were isolated. Each person got two doses of an mRNA SARS-CoV-2 vaccine, BNT162b2 or mRNA-1273. A half-medium replacement with IL-2 medium was carried out on days 3 and 7. On this clone itself: Its target is unknown.

Trimming shortened V by 6 bases and J by 6 bases, and 15 bases separated the two germline ends. CDR3 length: 14 residues. Germline V gene data show CDR1 as LNHNV and CDR2 as YYDKDF (reference sequence). Using immunoSEQ multiplex PCR, the repertoire was profiled, and TCRdb retains in-frame clones only, with some absent. The sample has tens of thousands of clones, 70% to 75% seen once. The starting material was CD4+ T cells from PBMCs cultured without peptide, obtained after COVID-19 vaccination. The chain recombines TRBV15 with TRBJ2-1; D is possibly TRBD1 (5 bases). The receptor comes from a human donor who received a COVID-19 vaccine. CDR3 in amino acids: CATSDLGELNEQFF. CDR3 sequence (DNA): TGTGCCACCAGTGATCTAGGGGAACTCAATGAGCAGTTCTTC. The full variable domain, with the rest looked up from reference TRBV15 and TRBJ2-1, is DAMVIQNPRYQVTQFGKPVTLSCSQTLNHNVMYWYQQKSSQAPKLLFHYYDKDFNNEADTPDNFQSRRPNTSFCFLDIRSPGLGDTAMYLCATSDLGELNEQFFGPGTRLTVL.